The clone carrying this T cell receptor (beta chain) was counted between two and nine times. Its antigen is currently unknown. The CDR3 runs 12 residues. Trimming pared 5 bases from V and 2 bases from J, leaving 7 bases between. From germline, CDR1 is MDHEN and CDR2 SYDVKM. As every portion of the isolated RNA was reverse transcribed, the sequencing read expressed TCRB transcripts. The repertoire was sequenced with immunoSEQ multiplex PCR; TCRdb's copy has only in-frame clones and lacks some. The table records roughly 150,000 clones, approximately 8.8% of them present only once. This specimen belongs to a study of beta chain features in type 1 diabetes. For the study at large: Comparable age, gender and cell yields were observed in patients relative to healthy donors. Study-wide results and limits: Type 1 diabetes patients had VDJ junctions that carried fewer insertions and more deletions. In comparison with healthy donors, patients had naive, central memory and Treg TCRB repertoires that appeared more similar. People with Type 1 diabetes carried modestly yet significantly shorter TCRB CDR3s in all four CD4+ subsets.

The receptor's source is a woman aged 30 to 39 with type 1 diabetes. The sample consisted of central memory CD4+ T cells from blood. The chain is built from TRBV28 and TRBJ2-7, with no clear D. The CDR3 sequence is CASSLLTYEQYF. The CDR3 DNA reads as TGTGCCAGCAGTCTACTAACCTACGAGCAGTACTTC.